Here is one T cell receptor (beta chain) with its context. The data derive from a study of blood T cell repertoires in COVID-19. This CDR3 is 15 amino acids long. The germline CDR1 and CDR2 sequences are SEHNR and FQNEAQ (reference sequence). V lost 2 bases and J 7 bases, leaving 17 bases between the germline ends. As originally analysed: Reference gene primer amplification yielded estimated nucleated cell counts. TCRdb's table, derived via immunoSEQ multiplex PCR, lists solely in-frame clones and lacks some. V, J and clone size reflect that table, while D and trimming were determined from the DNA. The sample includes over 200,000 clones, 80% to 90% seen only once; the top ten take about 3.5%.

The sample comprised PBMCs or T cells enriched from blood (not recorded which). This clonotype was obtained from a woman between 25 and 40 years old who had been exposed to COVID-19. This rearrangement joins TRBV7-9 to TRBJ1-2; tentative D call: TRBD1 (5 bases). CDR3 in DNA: TGTGCCAGCAGCTTACCAGGGAAGAGGACGGGTGGCTACACCTTC. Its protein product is CASSLPGKRTGGYTF.